This T cell receptor beta chain was sequenced in a study of beta chain features in type 1 diabetes. The V end was cut by 1 base, the J end by 4 bases, with 13 bases between. This CDR3 has 14 residues. Germline CDR1 SQVTM, CDR2 ANQGSEA. As every portion of the isolated RNA was reverse transcribed, the sequencing read expressed TCRB transcripts. Clones were sequenced by immunoSEQ multiplex PCR, and TCRdb holds only the in-frame ones, with some missing. The data hold nearly 700,000 clones, with roughly an eighth observed a single time. Of note for this clone: Its antigen is unknown.

Overall study results and limits: Across all four CD4+ subsets, people with type 1 diabetes showed modestly shorter TCRB CDR3s. The naive, central memory and Treg TCRB repertoires showed an apparent similarity that was greater among patients than among healthy donors. Patients with type 1 diabetes carried fewer insertions and had more deletions at their VDJ junctions.

Via CD45RO/CCR7/CD25/CD127/CD95/CD27, cells of the CD4+ naive, central memory, regulatory and stem cell-like memory subsets were sorted. Sorted populations all exceeded 95% purity. The sequenced sample consisted of naive CD4+ T cells from blood. V and J are TRBV29-1 and TRBJ1-1, with D hard to call. This receptor was obtained from a young man with type 1 diabetes. The CDR3 bases are TGCAGCGTTGAAGCTCAGAACCTGGGCACTGAAGCTTTCTTT. Translating gives CSVEAQNLGTEAFF. Full variable domain (rest looked up from reference TRBV29-1 and TRBJ1-1): SAVISQKPSRDICQRGTSLTIQCQVDSQVTMMFWYRQQPGQSLTLIATANQGSEATYESGFVIDKFPISRPNLTFSTLTVSNMSPEDSSIYLCSVEAQNLGTEAFFGQGTRLTVV.